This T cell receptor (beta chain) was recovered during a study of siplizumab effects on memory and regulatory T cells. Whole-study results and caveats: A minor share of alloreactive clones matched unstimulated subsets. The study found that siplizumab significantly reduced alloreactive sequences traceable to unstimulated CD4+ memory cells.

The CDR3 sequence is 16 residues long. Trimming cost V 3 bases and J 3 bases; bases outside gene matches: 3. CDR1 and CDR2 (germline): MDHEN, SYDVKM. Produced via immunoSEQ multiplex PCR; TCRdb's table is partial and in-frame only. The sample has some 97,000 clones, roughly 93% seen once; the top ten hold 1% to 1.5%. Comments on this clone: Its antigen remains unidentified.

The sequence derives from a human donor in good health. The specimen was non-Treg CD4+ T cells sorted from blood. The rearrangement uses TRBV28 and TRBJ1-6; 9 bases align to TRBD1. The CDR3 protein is CASSFKGQGYNSPLHF. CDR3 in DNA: TGTGCCAGCAGTTTTAAGGGACAGGGCTATAATTCACCCCTCCACTTT.